Below, 8 T cell receptor beta chains from the same sample are listed, as sequenced in a study of cytomegalovirus exposure and HLA in healthy donors. Primers included in the PCR were 60 Vbeta and 13 Jbeta primers. The method was immunoSEQ multiplex PCR; TCRdb's version includes in-frame clones alone and lacks a portion of them. The sample has around 200,000 clones; 84% are singletons. The sequencing input was PBMCs. The receptors were sampled from a girl aged 2 to 10 in good health and CMV-seropositive.

The chain has TRBV5-1 and TRBJ2-1, with D tentatively TRBD1 (6 bases). CDR1 and CDR2 from the germline V gene are SGHRS and YFSETQ. Trimming removed 1 base at V and 7 bases at J, with 18 bases between. The CDR3 sequence is 16 residues long. The CDR3 loop is CASSLFFGGGQNEQFF. The CDR3 DNA reads as TGCGCCAGCAGCTTGTTTTTTGGCGGCGGACAGAATGAGCAGTTCTTC.

CDR3 sequence reads: CASSLLAEPSEQYF. In DNA form, the CDR3 reads TGTGCCAGCAGCCTACTAGCGGAGCCCAGTGAGCAGTACTTC. The chain links TRBV14 to TRBJ2-7; 8 bases are shared with TRBD2. The germline gives CDR1 SGHDN, CDR2 FVKESK. This CDR3 spans 14 amino acids. Germline trimming cut 4 bases from V and 7 bases from J; bases unmatched to any gene: 9.

Note on this clone: Distinct nucleotide sequences in the sample also encode this CDR3. The V and J genes are TRBV5-6 and TRBJ2-7, with a weak D call TRBD2 (6 bases). Germline V lookup: CDR1 SGHDT, CDR2 YYEEEE. This CDR3 has 17 residues. V gave up 4 bases and J gave up 6 bases, with 26 bases separating them. CDR3 loop: CASSPTQRGLLQVEQYF. The DNA for the CDR3 is TGTGCCAGCAGCCCCACTCAACGGGGACTCCTCCAGGTCGAGCAGTACTTC.

The genes are TRBV6-1 and TRBJ2-2; D remains ambiguous. The length of the CDR3 is 14 residues. Germline V gives CDR1 MNHNS, CDR2 SASEGT. Trimming took 1 base from V and 5 from J, leaving 8 bases between them. The CDR3 loop reads CASSEGPRTGELFF. DNA of the CDR3: TGTGCCAGCAGTGAAGGCCCGAGGACCGGGGAGCTGTTTTTT.

This clone showed up just a few times. V gene TRBV6-5 combines with J gene TRBJ1-1, with TRBD1 identical over 7 bases. CDR1 and CDR2 (germline): MNHEY, SVGAGI. CDR3 size: 14 residues. J gave up 2 bases and V 7 bases, and 7 bases lay outside the gene matches. The CDR3 sequence is CASIAQGSNTEAFF. The CDR3 DNA reads as TGTGCCAGCATCGCACAGGGGTCAAACACTGAAGCTTTCTTT.

Only one count was recorded for this clone. The J gene is TRBJ2-7, the V gene TRBV5-1; 8 positions agree with TRBD2. Germline trimming cut 4 bases from V and 3 bases from J; bases unmatched to any gene: 9. This CDR3 has 15 residues. The V gene's germline CDR1 is SGHRS and CDR2 YFSETQ. The CDR3, as DNA: TGCGCCAGCAGCACGAGCGGGAGTAGGAGCTACGAGCAGTACTTC. It codes for CASSTSGSRSYEQYF.

The chain joins TRBV14 to TRBJ1-1, with 8 bases fitting TRBD1. The V segment lost 4 bases and the J segment 0 bases; nucleotides outside the gene matches: 10. Germline CDR1 SGHDN, CDR2 FVKESK. This CDR3 spans 17 amino acids. The CDR3 sequence: CASSLRQGSRMNTEAFF. As DNA, the CDR3 is TGTGCCAGCAGCCTTCGACAGGGGAGCCGTATGAACACTGAAGCTTTCTTT.

A remark on this clone: An end of the junction differs from the germline gene, which may be a read error. The chain employs TRBV28 and TRBJ2-7; TRBD2 matches 10 bases. Germline CDR1 MDHEN, CDR2 SYDVKM. The CDR3 length is 15 residues. CDR3 coding DNA: TGTGCCAGCCGCGAGGGGACTAGCGAATCCTCCGAGCAGTACTTC. This translates into CASREGTSESSEQYF.